A selection of T cell receptor beta chains follows, all from one sample in a study of T cells in Graves' hyperthyroidism and ophthalmopathy. TCRdb processed the multiplex PCR reads anew with MiXCR; each CDR3 protein has one entry. The repertoire consists of about 59,000 distinct CDR3 sequences, with about 50% occurring once and the leading ten covering 3.3%. The sample was blood. These receptors came from a woman aged 60-75 years with Graves' ophthalmopathy. The CDR3 runs from the conserved cysteine through the conserved F or W. The D gene is left open where the match is weak. Not every row has a clone size; where given, it reads once, few, many or a size class.

d_call clone_size j_call v_call cdr3_aa cdr3_nt
. once TRBJ1-2 TRBV20-1 CSARGWGGGYTF TGCAGTGCTAGAGGGTGGGGGGGAGGCTACACCTTC
TRBD1 once TRBJ2-5 TRBV20-1 CSAGGQRETQYF TGCAGTGCTGGGGGACAGAGAGAGACCCAGTACTTC
TRBD1 many TRBJ2-5 TRBV29-1 CSVDRGPGETQYF TGCAGCGTTGACAGGGGGCCGGGAGAGACCCAGTACTTC
TRBD2 many TRBJ2-7 TRBV12-3/TRBV12-4 CASSYSRGVSYEQYF TGTGCCAGCAGTTACTCACGGGGGGTCTCCTACGAGCAGTACTTC
. . TRBJ2-7 TRBV10-3 CAISVSGTRTYEQYF TGTGCCATCAGTGTTTCCGGGACACGAACCTACGAGCAGTACTTC
. . TRBJ1-5 TRBV7-6 CASSGNAGQPQHF TGTGCCAGCAGTGGCAATGCTGGTCAGCCCCAGCATTTT
TRBD1 many TRBJ2-1 TRBV12-5 CASGNRGTYNEQFF TGTGCTAGTGGAAACAGGGGTACCTACAATGAGCAGTTCTTC
. . TRBJ1-2 TRBV6-1 CASSRYGYGYTF TGTGCCAGCAGCCGCTACGGGTATGGCTACACCTTC
. . TRBJ2-5 TRBV7-6 CASSSIWETQYF TGTGCCAGCAGCTCCATATGGGAGACCCAGTACTTC
TRBD1 . TRBJ1-4 TRBV20-1 CSAREGAHEKLLF TGCAGTGCCAGAGAGGGGGCCCATGAAAAACTGCTTTTT
. . TRBJ1-2 TRBV5-1 CASSLGSGAYGNTF TGCGCCAGCAGCTTGGGCTCGGGGGCGTATGGAAACACCTTC
. . TRBJ2-7 TRBV20-1 CSARSGIYERYF TGCAGTGCCAGGTCAGGGATCTACGAGCGGTACTTC
. many TRBJ2-5 TRBV20-1 CSAWGETQYF TGCAGTGCCTGGGGCGAGACCCAGTACTTC
TRBD2 . TRBJ2-5 TRBV7-9 CASSFTTSGRRETQYF TGTGCCAGCAGCTTTACGACTAGCGGGAGACGAGAGACCCAGTACTTC
. . TRBJ2-5 TRBV19 CASSIGGRQETQYF TGTGCCAGTAGTATCGGGGGTCGTCAAGAGACCCAGTACTTC
TRBD1 once TRBJ1-3 TRBV7-8 CASSLDRVNTIYF TGTGCCAGCAGCTTGGACAGGGTAAACACCATATATTTT
. . TRBJ2-2 TRBV19 CASGGDPNTGELFF TGTGCCAGTGGTGGAGACCCGAACACCGGGGAGCTGTTTTTT
. many TRBJ2-1 TRBV10-3 CAISESYRSSYNEQFF TGTGCCATCAGTGAGTCATACAGGAGCTCCTACAATGAGCAGTTCTTC
TRBD1 . TRBJ2-5 TRBV20-1 CSASPGQGGQTQYF TGCAGTGCTAGTCCGGGACAGGGGGGACAGACCCAGTACTTC
. . TRBJ2-2 TRBV7-9 CASSGAGELFF TGTGCCAGCAGCGGGGCCGGGGAGCTGTTTTTT
. . TRBJ2-7 TRBV15 CATSRDQGYEQYF TGTGCCACCAGCAGAGATCAGGGGTACGAGCAGTACTTC
TRBD1 . TRBJ2-5 TRBV7-9 CASSLRQGAQETQYF TGTGCCAGCAGCTTACGGCAGGGGGCCCAAGAGACCCAGTACTTC
. . TRBJ2-3 TRBV20-1 CSAVLPGLDTQYF TGCAGTGCTGTACTCCCTGGACTTGATACGCAGTATTTT
. . TRBJ1-1 TRBV20-1 CSARDGRGRTEAFF TGCAGTGCTAGAGATGGGCGGGGGCGAACTGAAGCTTTCTTT
TRBD1 . TRBJ2-1 TRBV9 CASSPLGQADSYNEQFF TGTGCCAGCAGCCCCCTGGGACAGGCCGACTCCTACAATGAGCAGTTCTTC
TRBD1 . TRBJ2-7 TRBV5-1 CASSLDGQGGEQYF TGCGCCAGCAGCTTGGATGGACAGGGAGGCGAGCAGTACTTC
TRBD1 . TRBJ2-2 TRBV7-9 CASSEQGATGELFF TGTGCCAGCAGCGAACAGGGGGCGACCGGGGAGCTGTTTTTT
. many TRBJ1-3 TRBV4-2 CASSQDWGIGSWNTIYF TGTGCCAGCAGCCAAGATTGGGGGATTGGGAGTTGGAACACCATATATTTT
. . TRBJ2-3 TRBV5-4 CASSFGRGVAANEQYF TGTGCCAGCAGCTTCGGGCGCGGGGTAGCGGCTAATGAGCAGTATTTT
. . TRBJ2-5 TRBV5-6 CAGSPTFGKTQYF TGTGCCGGCAGCCCCACCTTTGGGAAGACCCAGTACTTC
TRBD2 . TRBJ2-7 TRBV20-1 CSARDGLAGEQYF TGCAGTGCTAGAGATGGGCTAGCGGGAGAGCAGTACTTC
. . TRBJ2-2 TRBV19 CASSTDRAGTGELFF TGTGCCAGTAGTACCGACAGGGCGGGGACCGGGGAGCTGTTTTTT
. many TRBJ2-3 TRBV7-9 CASPAGSGTGPTDTQYF TGTGCCAGCCCGGCGGGTAGCGGGACAGGCCCCACAGATACGCAGTATTTT
TRBD2 . TRBJ2-1 TRBV20-1 CSATWTSGPDEQFF TGCAGTGCTACCTGGACTAGCGGGCCAGATGAGCAGTTCTTC
TRBD1 once TRBJ2-7 TRBV4-1 CASSQTGQGRSYEQYF TGCGCCAGCAGTCAGACGGGACAGGGGAGATCCTACGAGCAGTACTTC
TRBD1 . TRBJ2-7 TRBV25-1 CANRDRYRDGQYF TGTGCCAACCGGGACAGGTACCGGGACGGGCAGTACTTC
TRBD1 . TRBJ2-5 TRBV15 CATSKDRGQETQYF TGTGCCACCAGCAAGGACAGGGGGCAAGAGACCCAGTACTTC
. many TRBJ2-5 TRBV5-6 CASSLVGAQETQYF TGTGCCAGCAGCTTGGTAGGGGCGCAGGAGACCCAGTACTTC
TRBD2 . TRBJ2-5 TRBV29-1 CSASTSGPRETQYF TGCAGCGCATCCACTAGCGGGCCACGGGAGACCCAGTACTTC
. . TRBJ2-3 TRBV5-1 CASSSSGGGGLGRMGDTQYF TGCGCCAGCAGCTCCTCAGGGGGTGGCGGCCTCGGGAGAATGGGAGATACGCAGTATTTT
. . TRBJ1-2 TRBV2 CASSLREAGGYTF TGTGCCAGCAGTTTGAGGGAGGCGGGTGGCTACACCTTC
. many TRBJ1-1 TRBV28 CASRRGQMNTEAFF TGTGCCAGCAGGCGGGGCCAGATGAACACTGAAGCTTTCTTT
. . TRBJ1-2 TRBV5-1 CASSLRHGPIYGYTF TGCGCCAGCAGCTTGCGCCATGGACCGATCTATGGCTACACCTTC
. . TRBJ2-6 TRBV29-1 CSVEDTVQGTDYISGANVLTF TGCAGCGTTGAAGACACAGTGCAGGGCACCGATTACATCTCTGGGGCCAACGTCCTGACTTTC
TRBD1 many TRBJ1-2 TRBV5-4 CASSEDREYGYTF TGTGCCAGCAGCGAGGACAGGGAATATGGCTACACCTTC
. . TRBJ2-1 TRBV29-1 CNSWRDGYEQFF TGCAACTCGTGGAGGGACGGCTATGAGCAGTTCTTC
. . TRBJ2-7 TRBV29-1 CSVGSGPRTYEQYF TGCAGCGTTGGAAGCGGGCCACGCACCTACGAGCAGTACTTC
. . TRBJ1-2 TRBV20-1 CSARGLAEYNGYTF TGCAGTGCTAGAGGACTAGCGGAATACAATGGCTACACCTTC